This T cell receptor (beta chain) was captured in a study of metastatic and nonmetastatic thyroid tumors (dated by TCRdb to the early 2020s). Background on the whole study: Repertoires from peripheral blood and from tumor or nodule tissue samples of malignant and benign thyroid patients were compared.

No treatment had been received by any patient before thyroid surgery. Using T-cell receptor beta sequencing, the researchers looked back retrospectively at clinical samples from patients, gathered between the early 2010s and the late 2010s. The library was made by PCR. The data were produced on an Illumina HiSeq 4000. The TCR beta-chain CDR3 region of each patient was profiled by high-throughput sequencing. Per the original workflow: A classifier to discriminate distant-metastatic papillary thyroid cancer patients was built from CDR3 differences across clinicopathological groups. Repertoire diversity was assessed with the Shannon index, and tumor-blood repertoire similarity with the Morisita-Horn index. TCRdb cleaned the public reads at Q25 with fastp, built clones with MiXCR and kept in-frame beta chains. TCRdb's processing, not the study's, gives the V and J calls here. This sample holds about 56,000 clones; 25% to 30% were observed only once. About a sixth of the sample is taken by the ten largest.

The CDR3 contains 16 residues, cysteine and phenylalanine counted. This entry keeps only the CDR3 DNA: 48 bases, framed from base 1. CDR1 and CDR2 are drawn from the germline V gene: SGDLS, YYNGEE. V drops 7 bases and J drops 3 bases, leaving 19 bases in between. About this clone: No cognate antigen has been identified for it. The record has no base qualities; no much larger clone is one base away.

Findings and caveats that apply to the study as a whole: In both blood and tumor samples, TCR beta diversity was reported to be significantly higher in malignant tumors than in benign nodules.

The origin of this receptor is a female donor with papillary thyroid cancer or a benign thyroid nodule (not recorded which). Some clones in this sample may be carry-over from other donors' samples. The sample consisted of blood. Recombination linked TRBV9 to TRBJ2-2; the D gene is perhaps TRBD2, on 6 matching bases. CDR3 region: CASWVEGGTDTGELFF. The bases are TGTGCCAGCTGGGTAGAAGGCGGGACGGACACCGGGGAGCTGTTTTTT.